These T cell receptor beta chains were read from a single sample in a study of CD8 T cells in ankylosing spondylitis. Via MiXCR, TCRdb re-called the 5' RACE reads, giving one row per CDR3 protein. This table has fewer than 180,000 distinct CDR3 sequences, approximately 44% appearing once. The material sequenced was synovial fluid, either unsorted or a sorted T cell fraction (not recorded which). These receptors originate from a male donor with ankylosing spondylitis. Each CDR3 is given with its conserved first and last residue. A D gene is named only where the DNA matches it firmly. A row's size may be missing; if present it is once, few, many or a size class.

d_call j_call v_call clone_size cdr3_nt cdr3_aa
- TRBJ1-2 TRBV9 - TGTGCCAGCAGTCCCGAGCCAGGGAACTATGGCTACACCTTC CASSPEPGNYGYTF
- TRBJ1-2 TRBV15 - TGTGCCACCAGCAGACACGACGACTACACCTTC CATSRHDDYTF
TRBD2 TRBJ2-3 TRBV6-4 many TGTGCCAGCAGTGACTCTAGCGGGGGGGCAGATACGCAGTATTTT CASSDSSGGADTQYF
TRBD2 TRBJ2-3 TRBV3-1 few TGTGCCAGCAGCCACCTAACTAGCGGGGAGTATAGCACAGATACGCAGTATTTT CASSHLTSGEYSTDTQYF
- TRBJ1-2 TRBV5-1 - TGCGCCAGCAGCAGGAGGTGGGGAGCCAATGGCTACACCTTC CASSRRWGANGYTF
TRBD2 TRBJ2-1 TRBV7-8 few TGTGCCAGCAGCTTAGGGTTCCCGGTAGCTAGCGGACTCTACAATGAGCAGTTCTTC CASSLGFPVASGLYNEQFF
- TRBJ1-5 TRBV25-1 - TGTGCCAGCAGTGAATTGGGCTACCCCCAGCCCCAGCATTTT CASSELGYPQPQHF
- TRBJ2-2 TRBV19 - TGTGCCAGTAGTATCCGACTACCGAACACCGGGGAGCTGTTTTTT CASSIRLPNTGELFF
TRBD1 TRBJ1-4 TRBV2 once TGTGCCAGCAGGCTCCGGGACAGACTAACTAATGAAAAACTGTTTTTT CASRLRDRLTNEKLFF
TRBD1 TRBJ1-2 TRBV5-1 - TGCGCCAGCAGCGGCGGGGACAGGGTAGATGGCTACACCTTC CASSGGDRVDGYTF